The clone carrying this T cell receptor beta chain was seen a handful of times. Its cognate antigen is unknown. CDR3 size: 13 residues. Germline V gene sequence: CDR1 DFQATT, CDR2 SNEGSKA (reference sequence). Trimming stripped 1 base from V and 6 bases from J, with 10 bases between. TCRdb independently ran MiXCR on the reads; one entry per CDR3 protein. The sample holds some 130,000 distinct CDR3 sequences, less than 9.5% seen once. These data come from a study of T cell repertoires in cytomegalovirus infection. The study, taken as a whole, reports: What dominated the ex vivo response were HLA-C-restricted CMV-specific TCR beta clonotypes.

Material: PBMCs. The TCR comes from a human donor in good health (CMV status not recorded). Some clones in this sample may be carry-over from other donors' samples. This sequence joins TRBV20-1 and TRBJ2-4, with D perhaps TRBD1 (6 bases). CDR3 amino acids: CSARARTVNIQYF. In DNA form, the CDR3 reads TGCAGTGCTAGAGCGCGGACAGTAAACATTCAGTACTTC.